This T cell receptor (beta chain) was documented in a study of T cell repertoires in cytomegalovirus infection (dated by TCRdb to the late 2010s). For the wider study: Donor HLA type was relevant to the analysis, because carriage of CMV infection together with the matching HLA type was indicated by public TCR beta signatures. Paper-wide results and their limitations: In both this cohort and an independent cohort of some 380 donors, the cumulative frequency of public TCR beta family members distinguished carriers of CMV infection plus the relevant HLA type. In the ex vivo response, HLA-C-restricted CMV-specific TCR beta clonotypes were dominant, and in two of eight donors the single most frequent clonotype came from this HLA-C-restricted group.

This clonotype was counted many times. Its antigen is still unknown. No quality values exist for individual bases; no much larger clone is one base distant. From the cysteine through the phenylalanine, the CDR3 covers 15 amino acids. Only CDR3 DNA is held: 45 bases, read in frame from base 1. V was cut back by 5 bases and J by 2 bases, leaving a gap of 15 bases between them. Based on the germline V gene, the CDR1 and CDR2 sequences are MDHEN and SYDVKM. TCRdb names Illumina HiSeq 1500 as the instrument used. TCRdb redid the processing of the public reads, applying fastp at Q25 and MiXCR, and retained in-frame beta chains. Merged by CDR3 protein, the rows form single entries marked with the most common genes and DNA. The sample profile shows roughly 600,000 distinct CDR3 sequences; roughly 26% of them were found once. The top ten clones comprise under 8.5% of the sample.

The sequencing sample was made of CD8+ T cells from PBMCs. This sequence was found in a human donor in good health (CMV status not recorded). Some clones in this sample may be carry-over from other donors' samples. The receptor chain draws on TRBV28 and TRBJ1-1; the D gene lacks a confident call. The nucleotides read TGTGCCAGCAGTGCACTAGAAGGGTTAAACACTGAAGCTTTCTTT. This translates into CASSALEGLNTEAFF.